These 24 T cell receptor beta chains share one sample of origin, sequenced in a study of post-analysis software for immune sequencing data. Unique molecular identifiers were built into the TCR beta cDNA libraries. TCRdb called the PCR reads again in MiXCR, with one record for every CDR3 protein. Of hundreds of thousands of distinct CDR3 sequences in the sample, roughly 30% are singletons; the top ten hold around 0.55%. These receptors' antigens are unknown. General observations from the study: In patients, TRBV5-6, TRBV5-1 and TRBV20-1 belonged to five or six TRBV segments found more frequently than in controls.

Sequencing input: blood. These receptor sequences come from a girl aged 10 to 17 with multiple sclerosis.

This clonotype was detected a few times. The chain employs TRBV7-8 and TRBJ2-1; the match to TRBD2 covers 16 bases. Germline V gives CDR1 SGHVS, CDR2 FQNEAQ. CDR3 size: 20 residues. V was clipped by 4 bases and J by 2 bases; unmatched bases: 11. For the CDR3, the DNA is TGTGCCAGCAGCTCTCAGGTGGGGACTAGCGGGGGGGCTGCCTACAATGAGCAGTTCTTC. Translating gives CASSSQVGTSGGAAYNEQFF.

In regard to this clonotype: The junction differs from germline at one of its ends, possibly a read error. V usage is TRBV20-1 and J usage is TRBJ2-5; 7 bases line up with TRBD1. From germline, CDR1 is DFQATT and CDR2 SNEGSKA (reference sequence). This CDR3 has 16 residues. The CDR3 DNA is TGCAGTGCCAACCTTAGAACCGGGACAGACCAAGACACCCAGTACTTC. This gives the protein CSANLRTGTDQDTQYF.

The rearrangement uses TRBV2 and TRBJ2-7; 8 bases fit TRBD1. Germline loops: CDR1 SNHLY, CDR2 FYNNEI. J was trimmed by 2 bases and V by 8 bases; bases with no gene match: 5. The CDR3 runs 13 residues. CDR3 coding DNA: TGTGCCAGCGAGGACAGGGTCCCCTACGAGCAGTACTTC. Translated, it gives CASEDRVPYEQYF.

A remark on this clonotype: This sequence may be a read error, since a much larger clone differs from it by one base. This chain connects TRBV6-6 to TRBJ2-7; D gene ambiguous. CDR1 and CDR2 (germline): MNHNY, SVGAGI (reference sequence). This CDR3 has 15 residues. This CDR3 reads CASSYSTRSSYERYF. CDR3 DNA sequence: TGTGCCAGCAGTTACTCAACCAGGAGCTCCTACGAGCGGTACTTC.

This clonotype was seen a few times. V usage is TRBV7-9 and J usage is TRBJ1-2; TRBD1 is a possible D gene (5 bases). The V and J ends lost 4 bases and 1 base respectively, with 19 bases between them. The germline V gene has CDR1 SEHNR and CDR2 FQNEAQ (reference sequence). This CDR3 contains 17 residues. The CDR3 reads CASSSLPRQSLNYGYTF. The CDR3 nucleotides are TGTGCCAGCAGCTCCCTTCCCCGACAGTCCCTTAACTATGGCTACACCTTC.

A few counts support this clonotype. This sequence may be a read error, since a much larger clone differs from it by one base. J is TRBJ2-5 and V is TRBV12-3 or TRBV12-4; TRBD1 might be the D (5 bases). The CDR3 is 11 amino acids. The germline V and J ends were trimmed by 2 bases and 11 bases, with 9 bases remaining between them. In DNA form, the CDR3 reads TGTGCCAGCAGTTTATTAGGGGTGCAGTACTTC. It codes for CASSLLGVQYF.

Ten or more counts support this clonotype. J is TRBJ2-5 and V is TRBV10-3, with 8 bases aligning to TRBD1. CDR1 ENHRY and CDR2 SYGVKD come from the germline V gene. After removal of 2 bases from V and 5 bases from J, the junction contained 7 bases not matched to a gene. This CDR3 has 15 amino acids. CDR3 sequence reads: CAISEGQGRSETQYF. The DNA of the CDR3 is TGTGCCATCAGTGAGGGACAGGGCAGGAGTGAGACCCAGTACTTC.

V usage is TRBV7-9 and J usage is TRBJ2-5; D might be TRBD1 (6 bases). The germline V gene has CDR1 SEHNR and CDR2 FQNEAQ (reference sequence). The CDR3 has 20 amino acids. Trimming stripped 5 bases from V and 1 base from J, with 29 bases between. CDR3: CASSPGFEAGATVFQETQYF. The DNA of the CDR3 is TGTGCCAGCAGCCCAGGCTTCGAGGCAGGGGCAACCGTTTTCCAAGAGACCCAGTACTTC.

This clonotype came up a few times. The chain uses TRBV6-5 and TRBJ2-1; D remains unclear. Germline-derived CDR1 and CDR2 are MNHEY and SVGAGI. V lost 3 bases and J 4 bases, leaving 10 bases between the germline ends. The CDR3 is 14 residues long. CDR3 bases: TGTGCCAGCAGTTATAACCGAATGTACAATGAGCAGTTCTTC. It yields the protein CASSYNRMYNEQFF.

This chain uses TRBV20-1 with TRBJ2-5; 7 bases agree with TRBD1. The DNA matches TRBJ2-7 better at its end, which makes the J call doubtful. This CDR3 is 14 amino acids long. Germline CDR1 DFQATT, CDR2 SNEGSKA (reference sequence). The CDR3 spells CSAATGTAHYEQYF. CDR3 in DNA: TGCAGTGCTGCTACCGGGACAGCTCACTACGAGCAGTACTTC.

The chain combines TRBV12-3 or TRBV12-4 with TRBJ2-7; a possible D gene is TRBD2 (6 bases). V was shortened by 4 bases and J by 4 bases, with 14 bases between the two germline ends. The CDR3 length is 14 residues. CDR3 amino acids: CASSSAGLRYEQYF. CDR3 sequence (DNA): TGTGCCAGCAGTTCAGCGGGCCTCCGGTACGAGCAGTACTTC.

CDR3 bases: TGCGCCAGCAGTGAATTGCGGGCCCATGGAGAGACCCAGTACTTC. This gives the protein CASSELRAHGETQYF. The chain couples TRBV10-2 to TRBJ2-5; maybe TRBD2 (5 bases). The CDR3 consists of 15 residues. Germline CDR1 WSHSY, CDR2 SAAADI. The V gene lost 3 bases and the J gene lost 4 bases, with 15 bases spanning the gap.

In the case of this clonotype: The junction departs from the called germline gene at one end, perhaps through a read error. The chain recombines TRBV6-5 with TRBJ2-3; the match to TRBD2 covers 12 bases. Germline CDR1 and CDR2: MNHEY and SVGAGI. The CDR3 contains 18 residues. CDR3 sequence (DNA): TGTGTCAGCAGTTCGGGACTAGCGGGCGATATAAGCACAGATACGCAGTATTTT. It codes for CVSSSGLAGDISTDTQYF.

With regard to this clonotype: A much more abundant neighbour one base away suggests this may be a read error. The chain uses TRBV7-2 and TRBJ2-1, with D maybe TRBD2 (6 bases). The CDR3 runs 14 residues. V gave up 8 bases and J gave up 3 bases, with 14 bases separating them. The germline CDR1 and CDR2 sequences are SGHTA and FQGNSA. The CDR3 loop is CASGGLVVYNEQFF. DNA for the CDR3: TGTGCCAGCGGGGGGTTAGTGGTCTACAATGAGCAGTTCTTC.

The V and J genes are TRBV12-5 and TRBJ2-1; D remains unclear. V dropped 1 base and J dropped 2 bases, with 12 bases sitting between them. The CDR3 covers 16 residues. CDR1 is LGHNT and CDR2 is FRNRAP in the germline V gene. CDR3 nucleotides: TGTGCTAGTGGTTTGGGGACCCCCCTTCCCTACAATGAGCAGTTCTTC. Protein sequence: CASGLGTPLPYNEQFF.

In the case of this clonotype: The conserved phenylalanine or tryptophan normally closing the CDR3 is absent here, so this likely arose from a read error. V gene TRBV7-2 combines with J gene TRBJ2-1, with 7 bases matching TRBD2. J was trimmed by 1 base and V by 1 base; bases with no gene match: 16. The CDR3 sequence is 20 residues long. Per the germline V gene, CDR1 is SGHTA and CDR2 is FQGNSA. The CDR3 coding sequence is TGTGCCAGCAGCTTAGTGGGAGGGAATGCCGCCCAGAAATCCTACAATGAGCAGTTCGTC. Residues: CASSLVGGNAAQKSYNEQFV.

The chain carries TRBV2 and TRBJ2-1; 8 bases are shared with TRBD2. J gave up 2 bases and V 4 bases, and 1 base lay outside the gene matches. The CDR3 runs to 14 residues. The germline V gene encodes CDR1 SNHLY and CDR2 FYNNEI. Here the CDR3 DNA reads TGTGCCAGCAGTGTGGGACTAGCCTACAATGAGCAGTTCTTC. Protein product: CASSVGLAYNEQFF.

The chain joins TRBV28 to TRBJ2-5, with 9 bases lining up with TRBD2. J gave up 2 bases and V 7 bases, and 11 bases lay outside the gene matches. The germline V gene has CDR1 MDHEN and CDR2 SYDVKM. This CDR3 spans 16 amino acids. CDR3 DNA sequence: TGTGCCAGCACCACCATTAGCGGGAGCGAACAAGAGACCCAGTACTTC. Translating it yields CASTTISGSEQETQYF.

The chain has TRBV7-2 and TRBJ2-4; 10 nucleotides align to TRBD2. The CDR3 spans 18 residues. Germline values: CDR1 SGHTA, CDR2 FQGNSA. V gave up 5 bases and J gave up 5 bases; unmatched junction bases: 15. In DNA, the CDR3 is TGTGCCAGCAGCCCGTGGGGCGGGTTAGCGGGAGGAGAAAACATTCAGTACTTC. Amino acids: CASSPWGGLAGGENIQYF.

In this sample, this clonotype turned up a few times. V gene TRBV20-1 combines with J gene TRBJ2-3; D ambiguous. Trimming took 1 base from V and 0 from J, leaving 11 bases between them. The CDR3 length is 15 residues. The germline V gene encodes CDR1 DFQATT and CDR2 SNEGSKA (reference sequence). This chain's CDR3 is CSARVVRASTDTQYF. Here the CDR3 DNA reads TGCAGTGCTAGAGTGGTCCGTGCTAGCACAGATACGCAGTATTTT.

This clonotype has only a few counts. The chain joins TRBV5-6 to TRBJ2-7; 7 bases are shared with TRBD2. The junction had 7 bases not matched to a gene; V was cut back by 4 bases and J by 0 bases. The V gene's germline CDR1 is SGHDT and CDR2 YYEEEE. This CDR3 has 15 amino acids. The CDR3 protein is CASSIGGGSSYEQYF. CDR3 DNA sequence: TGTGCCAGCAGCATTGGTGGCGGGAGCTCCTACGAGCAGTACTTC.

This clonotype was picked up a small number of times. This chain connects TRBV3-1 to TRBJ1-5; 9 nucleotides match TRBD1. This CDR3 region has 16 residues. With 3 bases clipped from V and 6 bases from J, the junction kept 9 bases outside the gene matches. Germline CDR1 and CDR2: LGHDT and YNNKEL (reference sequence). The CDR3 nucleotides read TGTGCCAGCAGCCAGGGCACCGGGACAGGGACTCAGCCCCAGCATTTT. Translation: CASSQGTGTGTQPQHF. Drawing the rest from reference TRBV3-1 and TRBJ1-5, the complete variable domain is DTAVSQTPKYLVTQMGNDKSIKCEQNLGHDTMYWYKQDSKKFLKIMFSYNNKELIINETVPNRFSPKSPDKAHLNLHINSLELGDSAVYFCASSQGTGTGTQPQHFGDGTRLSIL.

This chain uses TRBV7-9 with TRBJ2-7, with no clear D. CDR1 and CDR2 (germline): SEHNR, FQNEAQ (reference sequence). The V end was cut by 1 base, the J end by 0 bases, with 13 bases between. The CDR3 loop spans 16 amino acids. The CDR3 DNA is TGTGCCAGCAGCTTAGGATCCCCCCGGAGCTCCTACGAGCAGTACTTC. Protein: CASSLGSPRSSYEQYF.

The chain has TRBV20-1 and TRBJ2-5; the D gene is possibly TRBD1 (6 bases). The J call may be in error: the DNA end matches TRBJ2-7 better. Germline V gene sequence: CDR1 DFQATT, CDR2 SNEGSKA (reference sequence). This CDR3 is 13 amino acids long. In DNA form, the CDR3 reads TGCAGTGCTAGCGGCAGGGGTGGCTACGAGCAGTACTTC. It codes for CSASGRGGYEQYF.